This T cell receptor beta chain appears in the sequencing data of a study of breast tumors, draining lymph nodes, adjacent tissues. In TCRdb, the multiplex PCR reads were re-called with MiXCR into one record per CDR3 protein. The sample has about 200,000 distinct CDR3 sequences; 30% to 35% are singletons. Per germline, CDR1 SGHTA and CDR2 FQGNSA. Between the trimmed V and J ends, which lost 1 base and 4 bases, there was a span of 21 bases. CDR3 size: 18 residues. Breast cancer patients provided tissue from their axillary draining lymph nodes. This receptor was taken from a female donor with breast cancer. Some clones in this sample may be carry-over from other donors' samples. Material for sequencing was axillary lymph node tissue. The chain combines TRBV7-2 with TRBJ2-3, with a tentative D call TRBD2 (7 bases). Here the CDR3 reads CASSLEGRGSGRSDTQYF. In DNA, the CDR3 is TGTGCCAGCAGCTTAGAGGGCAGGGGTAGCGGGCGCTCAGATACGCAGTATTTT.